The clone carrying this T cell receptor beta chain was seen ten or more times. The target antigen is unknown. This record comes from a study of T-cell reconstitution after alpha-beta-depleted transplantation in children. Overall study results and limits: Reports say that about two months after transplant, the alpha-beta T cells came out of several hundred graft clones that had expanded. Surviving recipient T cells and intrathymic progenitors accounted for some patients' high TCRbeta diversity at day 60. T-cell numbers and diversity one year post-transplant derived largely from freshly generated T cells.

This sample's TCRbeta library carried unique molecular identifier barcodes. TCRdb re-derived calls from the PCR reads in MiXCR, one entry per CDR3 protein. The sample has 600,000 to 700,000 distinct CDR3 sequences; less than 15% are singletons. V lost 7 bases, J lost 8 bases, and 14 bases lay in between. The CDR3 runs to 13 residues. This specimen was PBMCs, taken before TCRalphabeta/CD19-depleted stem cell transplant. This chain joins TRBV12-3 or TRBV12-4 and TRBJ1-4; D is unclear. The sequence derives from a girl aged 2-15 years with congenital amegakaryocytic thrombocytopenia, due to receive a stem cell transplant. The CDR3 region has the DNA TGTGCCAGCACCAGCGGACCGCTCGAAAAACTGTTTTTT. This translates into CASTSGPLEKLFF.